These T cell receptor beta chains were read from a single sample in a study of blood T cell repertoires in COVID-19. TCRdb keeps only in-frame clones here, not all; method: immunoSEQ multiplex PCR. The sample records some 40,000 clones, 70% to 90% being singletons. The sample taken for sequencing was peripheral blood. These receptors all stem from a human donor in a cohort sampled during active COVID-19. CDR3s leave out the opening cysteine and the closing phenylalanine or tryptophan. Where a row states a size, it is once, few, many or the class of an expanded clone; other rows omit it.

clone_size,j_call,v_call,cdr3_aa
NA,TRBJ2-7,TRBV18,ASSVSGGSYEQY
NA,TRBJ1-4,TRBV15,ATSSPRGEKLF
once,TRBJ1-3,TRBV5-1,ASSLIPSGGAGNTIY
NA,TRBJ2-2,TRBV11-2,ASSLDQGATTGELF
NA,TRBJ2-1,TRBV11-2,ASSREGMGGSYNEQF
NA,TRBJ2-3,TRBV9,ASSVEGRGYTDTQY
NA,TRBJ2-3,TRBV30,AWSRGREDTQY
NA,TRBJ1-6,TRBV2,ASSEVVQGTLH
NA,TRBJ2-1,TRBV5-8,ASSLAGGQGYYNEQF
NA,TRBJ2-7,TRBV2,ASSERGPTYEQY
NA,TRBJ2-1,TRBV18,ASSPGTSDNEQF
NA,TRBJ1-2,TRBV2,ASSDPQNTNYGYT
NA,TRBJ1-3,TRBV10-3,ATTGNSGNTIY
NA,TRBJ2-1,TRBV5-4,ASSPYSPDWYNEQF
NA,TRBJ2-7,TRBV6-1,ASSERTGGQEQY
once,TRBJ2-7,TRBV6-2/TRBV6-3,ASSWGREAEQY
NA,TRBJ1-4,TRBV5-1,ASSLGFPDEKLF
once,TRBJ2-7,TRBV21-1,ASSKASGGSYEQY
NA,TRBJ1-1,TRBV11-2,ASSGSRVAF
NA,TRBJ1-4,TRBV28,ASSLGGAEEKLF
NA,TRBJ1-6,TRBV19,ASSPTGGFSPLH
NA,TRBJ1-1,TRBV7-6,ATRPPLGSTEAF
NA,TRBJ1-6,TRBV4-1,ASSQGILVRQGVRSPLH
NA,TRBJ1-2,TRBV24-1,ATSDFRHGYT
NA,TRBJ2-2,TRBV3-1/TRBV3-2,ASSRLAGGIGELF
NA,TRBJ2-1,TRBV13,ASTRQGTYNEQF
NA,TRBJ1-5,TRBV2,ASSVGTGSQPQH
few,TRBJ2-7,TRBV20-1,SASRSRDRKYEQY
NA,TRBJ2-7,TRBV9,ASSAGTSGGLLPYEQY
NA,TRBJ2-3,TRBV28,ASSAPTSASTSDTQY
NA,TRBJ2-1,TRBV5-1,ASSLVLAGRNNEQF
once,TRBJ2-1,TRBV4-2,ASSHVLAGGPGGEQF
NA,TRBJ1-2,TRBV19,ASRPGLDYGYT
NA,TRBJ2-1,TRBV7-8,ASSPLRDMSYNEQF
NA,TRBJ2-7,TRBV19,ASPTSGTDPPEQY
once,TRBJ1-1,TRBV5-8,ASGGLFAEAF
NA,TRBJ1-4,TRBV19,ASSLWTGDEKLF
NA,TRBJ1-1,TRBV4-1,ASSQDSTGGRGAF
NA,TRBJ2-1,TRBV18,ASSPPDRERTYNEQF
once,TRBJ2-3,TRBV4-2,ASSQGSGALGGTQY
NA,TRBJ1-1,TRBV5-1,ASSSSSRMNTEAF
NA,TRBJ2-5,TRBV18,ASSPSGQGLGETQY
NA,TRBJ2-1,TRBV9,ASSVVSSGGGNEQF
NA,TRBJ2-6,TRBV7-9,ASSSTGSGANVLT
NA,TRBJ2-7,TRBV5-1,ASSLEGDRPYEQY
NA,TRBJ2-5,TRBV28,ASIRAGGGETQY
NA,TRBJ2-3,TRBV3-1/TRBV3-2,ASSRTSGGSSTDTQY
NA,TRBJ1-1,TRBV12-3/TRBV12-4,ASSFGRRSEAF
NA,TRBJ1-4,TRBV9,ASSVGQGIREKLF
NA,TRBJ2-7,TRBV4-1,ASSRAGTSGYEQY
NA,TRBJ1-1,TRBV27,ASSSQGSEAF
NA,TRBJ2-4,TRBV19,ASSNPGVKNIQY
NA,TRBJ2-1,TRBV2,ASNSMGPGSHEQF
NA,TRBJ2-7,TRBV5-1,ASSFGTSAYEQY
NA,TRBJ1-2,TRBV5-4,ASSLGQALYGYT